This entry describes one T cell receptor beta chain. What antigen it recognizes has not been identified. No qualities accompany the bases; no much larger clone lies one base away. This sample stems from a study of cytomegalovirus exposure and HLA in healthy donors (dated by TCRdb to the late 2010s). Study-level background: A later analysis indicated that the 110 or so validation repertoires were generated on the platform also employed for the 700 or so repertoires of the first cohort. High-throughput TCR immunosequencing, statistical association of individual TCRs with disease status, and machine learning were combined to predict cytomegalovirus infection status. In addition to the first cohort of roughly 700 subjects, a separate validation cohort of around 110 different subjects was used. The aim of the study was to test whether cataloging public T cell receptors could identify signatures of past pathogen exposure. Points the paper makes about the study in general: In vitro tests confirmed that a few of the cytomegalovirus-associated TCR beta chains recognize cytomegalovirus antigens. While some public TCRs were present in many individuals, most TCR sequences turned up only very rarely across donors. The authors suggested that the approach could potentially be generalized to other disease states and immunological phenotypes. A later analysis lacked HLA typing for the validation cohort, so it scored co-occurrence in that cohort across all 110 or so repertoires. In the study, about 150 TCR beta chains were listed as associated with cytomegalovirus. The classifier was reported to diagnose cytomegalovirus status with high specificity and sensitivity in both the original and validation cohorts. Of the cluster scores, around 95% were above 0 in a later analysis, which found that TCRs clustered in the first cohort also tended to co-occur in the approximately 110 validation repertoires.

Donors formed part of the validation cohort, which comprised approximately 130 subjects and was distinct from the first cohort of roughly 600 subjects. The CDR3 holds 15 amino acids from the cysteine to the phenylalanine. Only the CDR3 portion is preserved as DNA: 45 bases, with reading frame beginning at the first base. Looking up the germline V gene yields CDR1 SNHLY and CDR2 FYNNEI. V is reduced by 2 bases and J by 7 bases, leaving a spacing of 15 bases between them. The protocol used for the library was the immunoSEQ multiplex PCR assay. Under the source paper's analysis protocol: A statistical classification framework was built for diagnosing cytomegalovirus status from the catalog of TCR beta chain sequences. Here the immuneACCESS table is served through TCRdb, limited to in-frame sequences with V and J called. Missing clones are a known gap in these copies; in checked studies unresolved V genes cover under half, and the rest lacks a known reason. Clonal size and the V and J genes are those of that table, whereas D and trimming came from the DNA. For this sample the table gives 35,000 to 55,000 clones, of which 80% to 95% were detected only once. The top ten hold less than 2.5% of the sample.

The chain is assembled from TRBV2 and TRBJ1-5; TRBD1 is possibly the D segment (5 matching bases). Source material: PBMCs. The sequence was obtained from a woman younger than 30 in good health and CMV-seronegative. For the CDR3, the sequence is CASSELWGGGQPQHF. In nucleotide form, the sequence is TGTGCCAGCAGTGAATTGTGGGGGGGTGGGCAGCCCCAGCATTTT.